The next 8 T cell receptor beta chains were all read from a single sample in a study of blood T cell repertoires in COVID-19. TCRdb keeps only in-frame clones here, not all; method: immunoSEQ multiplex PCR. The sample includes roughly 350,000 clones, 88% of them seen just once. Material for sequencing was peripheral blood. These receptors were obtained from a woman aged 45 to 65 with active or convalescent COVID-19.

This clone appeared a single time. This chain connects TRBV11-2 to TRBJ2-5; D gene uncertain. Germline CDR1 is SGHAT and CDR2 is FQNNGV. The CDR3 spans 12 residues. Deletions cut 1 base from V and 5 bases from J, with 5 bases between. The CDR3 region is CASSLGVETQYF. DNA of the CDR3: TGTGCCAGCAGCTTAGGAGTGGAGACCCAGTACTTC.

The table lists this clone with a count of one. This rearrangement joins TRBV5-6 to TRBJ1-2; 9 nucleotides line up with TRBD1. J was trimmed by 5 bases and V by 4 bases; bases with no gene match: 6. The germline V gene has CDR1 SGHDT and CDR2 YYEEEE. This CDR3 is built from 14 residues. CDR3 loop: CASSTIGTGYGYTF. CDR3 sequence (DNA): TGTGCCAGCAGCACCATAGGGACAGGGTATGGCTACACCTTC.

The chain recombines TRBV18 with TRBJ2-1; D uncertain. Trimming removed 5 bases at V and 4 bases at J, with 6 bases between. This CDR3 contains 12 residues. Germline CDR1 KGHSH, CDR2 LQKENI. Written as DNA, the CDR3 is TGTGCCAGCTCATTACAATACAATGAGCAGTTCTTC. Protein product: CASSLQYNEQFF.

The CDR3 spells CASSHRGQGYTF. The DNA of the CDR3 is TGTGCCAGCAGCCACAGGGGGCAAGGCTACACCTTC. This sequence joins TRBV12-3 or TRBV12-4 and TRBJ1-2, with 9 nucleotides matching TRBD1. The CDR3 is 12 residues long. With V trimmed by 6 bases and J by 8 bases, 4 bases remained unmatched.

This clone was recorded only once. The V and J genes are TRBV7-2 and TRBJ2-5; TRBD2 is a possible D gene (6 bases). This CDR3 has 13 residues. From germline, CDR1 is SGHTA and CDR2 FQGNSA. Trimming removed 5 bases at V and 5 bases at J, with 12 bases between. The DNA of the CDR3 is TGTGCCAGCAGCCTGGGGACTGTGGAGACCCAGTACTTC. Its translation: CASSLGTVETQYF.

The rearrangement links TRBV19 to TRBJ2-5, with 11 bases fitting TRBD2. There are 14 residues in the CDR3. V shed 6 bases and J 5 bases; nucleotides not matched to a gene: 5. Germline-derived CDR1 and CDR2 are LNHDA and SQIVND (reference sequence). The CDR3 loop is CASSSSGRYETQYF. The CDR3 DNA sequence: TGTGCCAGTAGCTCTAGCGGGAGGTATGAGACCCAGTACTTC.

This CDR3 is CASSIGTGGTEAFF. As DNA, the CDR3 is TGTGCCAGTAGTATCGGGACAGGGGGCACTGAAGCTTTCTTT. V gene TRBV19 combines with J gene TRBJ1-1, with 11 bases identical to TRBD1. The germline CDR1 and CDR2 sequences are LNHDA and SQIVND (reference sequence). This CDR3 spans 14 amino acids. V lost 3 bases and J lost 4; bases outside the gene matches: 1.

The gene calls are TRBV6-5 and TRBJ1-1; D is possibly TRBD1 (5 bases). The CDR3 spans 14 residues. Germline loops: CDR1 MNHEY, CDR2 SVGAGI. Trimming removed 7 bases from V and 0 bases from J, with 12 bases in between. The CDR3 coding sequence is TGTGCCAGCACCCTGCAGACAGTGAACACTGAAGCTTTCTTT. Its protein is CASTLQTVNTEAFF.